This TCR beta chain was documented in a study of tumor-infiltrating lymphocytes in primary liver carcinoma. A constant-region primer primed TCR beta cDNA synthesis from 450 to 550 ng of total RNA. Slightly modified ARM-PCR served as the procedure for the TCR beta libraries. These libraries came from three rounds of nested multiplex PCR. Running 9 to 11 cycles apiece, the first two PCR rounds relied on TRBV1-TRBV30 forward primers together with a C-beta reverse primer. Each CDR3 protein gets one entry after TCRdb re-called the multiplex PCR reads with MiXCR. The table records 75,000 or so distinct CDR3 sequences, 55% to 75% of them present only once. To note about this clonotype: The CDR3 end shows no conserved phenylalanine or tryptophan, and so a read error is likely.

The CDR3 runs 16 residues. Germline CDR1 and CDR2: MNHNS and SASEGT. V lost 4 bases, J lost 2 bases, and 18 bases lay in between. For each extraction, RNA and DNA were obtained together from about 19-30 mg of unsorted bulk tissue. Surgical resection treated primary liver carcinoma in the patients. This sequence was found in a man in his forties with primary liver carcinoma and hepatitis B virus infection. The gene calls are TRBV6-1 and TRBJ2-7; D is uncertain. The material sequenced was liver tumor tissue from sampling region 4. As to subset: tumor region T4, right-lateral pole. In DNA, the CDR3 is TGTGCCAGCAGTGCTCCCGGAATCCCCCTCGCCTACGAGCAGTACTCC. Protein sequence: CASSAPGIPLAYEQYS.